This TCR beta chain was documented in a study of blood T cell repertoires in COVID-19. Study-level background: Italy, Spain and the United States were the sources of the convalescent and acute COVID-19 samples. T cells, B-cell-depleted T cells, or PBMCs provided the cDNA or gDNA that served as material.

In the source study's methods: The assay estimated nucleated cells by amplifying reference gene primers. Sequencing used immunoSEQ multiplex PCR; TCRdb keeps in-frame clones, though not all of them. That table supplies the V and J calls and clone size; D and trimming were determined from the DNA. This sample has 65,000 to 75,000 clones; around 75% occur once, and the top ten carry around a fifth. The trim removed 5 bases at V and 3 bases at J, leaving 7 bases unmatched. The germline gives CDR1 SEHNR, CDR2 FQNEAQ (reference sequence). This CDR3 contains 15 residues. The receptor comes from a man between 65 and 80 years old with acute or convalescent COVID-19. V gene TRBV7-9 combines with J gene TRBJ2-7; 10 bases agree with TRBD2. Input material: peripheral blood. The CDR3 DNA reads TGTGCCAGCAGCCCCCGGACTAGCGGTAGCTACGAGCAGTACTTC. Translating it yields CASSPRTSGSYEQYF.